The 11 T cell receptor beta chains below come from one sample, sequenced in a study of follicular helper T cells after annual influenza vaccination. The time point denotes: 2015-2016 season, 7 days after influenza vaccination. Sequencing used immunoSEQ multiplex PCR; TCRdb keeps in-frame clones, though not all of them. The sample records 9,500 or so clones, approximately 78% being singletons. The sequences come from CXCR5+ CD38- circulating T follicular helper cells from blood, collected 7 days after influenza vaccination. As for subset: circulating Tfh, non-naive CD4+CXCR5+PD-1+ (ICOS+CD38+ or ICOS-CD38-). Source of these receptors: an adult who received the influenza vaccine.

The chain is built from TRBV19 and TRBJ1-3; D remains unclear. Germline loops: CDR1 LNHDA, CDR2 SQIVND (reference sequence). The V end lost 0 bases, the J end lost 0 bases, and 9 bases lay between the germline ends. This CDR3 is 16 amino acids long. Here the CDR3 reads CASSIDHLSSGNTIYF. The CDR3 DNA is TGTGCCAGTAGTATAGACCACCTAAGCTCTGGAAACACCATATATTTT.

V and J are TRBV5-1 and TRBJ1-1; 9 bases line up with TRBD1. J was trimmed by 1 base and V by 5 bases; bases with no gene match: 9. This CDR3 comprises 16 residues. Germline CDR1 is SGHRS and CDR2 is YFSETQ. The CDR3 protein is CASREGQGGGNTEAFF. The DNA for the CDR3 is TGCGCCAGCAGAGAGGGACAGGGTGGGGGGAACACTGAAGCTTTCTTT.

The V gene is TRBV28, the J gene TRBJ1-2, with D possibly being TRBD1 (6 bases). Between the trimmed V and J ends, which lost 8 bases and 4 bases, there was a span of 23 bases. Germline V gene lookup returns CDR1 MDHEN and CDR2 SYDVKM. CDR3 length: 16 residues. CDR3 sequence reads: CASRTTGTRGIYGYTF. The CDR3 DNA reads as TGTGCCAGCCGAACTACCGGGACACGGGGCATCTATGGCTACACCTTC.

V gene TRBV6-4 combines with J gene TRBJ2-7; D gene unclear. CDR3 size: 10 residues. The germline CDR1 and CDR2 sequences are MRHNA and SNTAGT. Here the CDR3 DNA reads TGTGCAGGTTATCTCTACGAGCAGTACTTC. It yields the protein CAGYLYEQYF.

The genes are TRBV19 and TRBJ1-2; TRBD1 is a possible D gene (5 bases). Germline values: CDR1 LNHDA, CDR2 SQIVND (reference sequence). Deletions cut 7 bases from V and 5 bases from J, with 17 bases between. This CDR3 is 14 amino acids long. CDR3 residues: CASTLSGLLYGYTF. The CDR3 nucleotides are TGTGCCAGTACCCTATCAGGGTTATTGTATGGCTACACCTTC.

In its sample, this clone was seen once. The chain combines TRBV7-2 with TRBJ2-7; 7 bases are a match to TRBD1. The ends lost 5 bases at V and 3 bases at J; junction bases unmatched: 4. The germline CDR1 and CDR2 sequences are SGHTA and FQGNSA. This CDR3 region has 13 residues. The CDR3 protein is CASSRRDSYEQYF. CDR3 in DNA: TGTGCCAGCAGCCGCAGGGACAGCTACGAGCAGTACTTC.

V usage is TRBV15 and J usage is TRBJ1-5, with TRBD1 as a possible D gene (5 bases). Trimming shortened V by 0 bases and J by 3 bases, and 9 bases separated the two germline ends. Germline assignment: CDR1 LNHNV and CDR2 YYDKDF (reference sequence). The CDR3 covers 15 residues. The chain's CDR3 is CATSRDGRDNQPQHF. In nucleotides, the CDR3 is TGTGCCACCAGCAGAGATGGCAGGGACAATCAGCCCCAGCATTTT. The full variable domain, rest sourced from reference TRBV15 and TRBJ1-5, is DAMVIQNPRYQVTQFGKPVTLSCSQTLNHNVMYWYQQKSSQAPKLLFHYYDKDFNNEADTPDNFQSRRPNTSFCFLDIRSPGLGDTAMYLCATSRDGRDNQPQHFGDGTRLSIL.

The chain is built from TRBV11-2 and TRBJ2-1; D gene uncertain. Trimming stripped 1 base from V and 3 bases from J, with 13 bases between. The CDR3 is 16 amino acids. Germline assignment: CDR1 SGHAT and CDR2 FQNNGV. CDR3 nucleotides: TGTGCCAGCAGCTTAGGGATGGCGCCCGGCTACAATGAGCAGTTCTTC. Protein product: CASSLGMAPGYNEQFF. Based on the CDR3 plus reference TRBV11-2 and TRBJ2-1, the full variable domain is EAGVAQSPRYKIIEKRQSVAFWCNPISGHATLYWYQQILGQGPKLLIQFQNNGVVDDSQLPKDRFSAERLKGVDSTLKIQPAKLEDSAVYLCASSLGMAPGYNEQFFGPGTRLTVL.

The chain recombines TRBV5-1 with TRBJ2-7; D is ambiguous. The CDR3 consists of 14 residues. The V and J ends lost 2 bases and 2 bases respectively, with 11 bases between them. Germline V gives CDR1 SGHRS, CDR2 YFSETQ. For the CDR3, the DNA is TGCGCCAGCAGCTTCCCCGACGTTACCTACGAGCAGTACTTC. Its translation is CASSFPDVTYEQYF.

The chain is built from TRBV28 and TRBJ2-3; possible D gene TRBD2, 7 bases. Germline V lookup: CDR1 MDHEN, CDR2 SYDVKM. The CDR3 runs 17 residues. V lost 5 bases and J lost 6, with 24 bases in between. The CDR3 loop is CASSEDEGGTQRDTQYF. The CDR3 coding sequence is TGTGCCAGCAGTGAGGATGAGGGGGGGACCCAACGGGATACGCAGTATTTT.

This clone was seen a few times. The chain carries TRBV15 and TRBJ1-2, with no clear D. Trimming cost V 1 base and J 7 bases, with 10 bases left between them. This CDR3 contains 13 residues. Germline CDR1 is LNHNV and CDR2 is YYDKDF (reference sequence). CDR3 loop: CATSRAGKGGYTF. The CDR3 DNA sequence: TGTGCCACCAGCAGAGCCGGGAAGGGTGGCTACACCTTC. Based on the CDR3 plus reference TRBV15 and TRBJ1-2, the full variable domain is DAMVIQNPRYQVTQFGKPVTLSCSQTLNHNVMYWYQQKSSQAPKLLFHYYDKDFNNEADTPDNFQSRRPNTSFCFLDIRSPGLGDTAMYLCATSRAGKGGYTFGSGTRLTVV.